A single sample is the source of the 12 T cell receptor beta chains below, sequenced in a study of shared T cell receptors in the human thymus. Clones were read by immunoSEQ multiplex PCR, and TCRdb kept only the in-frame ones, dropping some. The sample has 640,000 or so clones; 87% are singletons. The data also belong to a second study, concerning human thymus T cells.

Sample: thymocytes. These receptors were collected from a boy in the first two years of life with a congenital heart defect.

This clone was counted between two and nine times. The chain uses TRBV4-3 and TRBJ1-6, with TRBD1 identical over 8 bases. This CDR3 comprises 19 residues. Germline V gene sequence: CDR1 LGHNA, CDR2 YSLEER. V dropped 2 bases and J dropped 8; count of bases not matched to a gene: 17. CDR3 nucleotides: TGCGCCAGCAGCCAACAAGGAGGTTACCGGGACAGGTGGTATTCACCCCTCCACTTT. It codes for CASSQQGGYRDRWYSPLHF.

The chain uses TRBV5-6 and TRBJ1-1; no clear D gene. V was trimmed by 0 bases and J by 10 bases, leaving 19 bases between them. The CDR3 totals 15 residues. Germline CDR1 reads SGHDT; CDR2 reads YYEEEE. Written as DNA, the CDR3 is TGTGCCAGCAGCTTGGCCTTCGGGCCAGAGGGAAGAGCTTTCTTT. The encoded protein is CASSLAFGPEGRAFF.

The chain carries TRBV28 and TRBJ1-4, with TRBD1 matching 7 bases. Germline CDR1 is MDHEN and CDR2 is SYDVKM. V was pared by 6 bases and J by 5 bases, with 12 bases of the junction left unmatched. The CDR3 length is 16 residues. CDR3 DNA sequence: TGTGCCAGCAGCTTAGAACCCAGGGGGAGGAATGAAAAACTGTTTTTT. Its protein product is CASSLEPRGRNEKLFF.

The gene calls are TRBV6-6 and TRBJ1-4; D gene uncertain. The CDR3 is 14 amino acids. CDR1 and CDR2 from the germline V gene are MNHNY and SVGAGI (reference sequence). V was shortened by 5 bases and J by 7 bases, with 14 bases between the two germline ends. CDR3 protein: CASSPESGGEKLFF. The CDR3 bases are TGTGCCAGCAGTCCAGAATCCGGAGGTGAAAAACTGTTTTTT.

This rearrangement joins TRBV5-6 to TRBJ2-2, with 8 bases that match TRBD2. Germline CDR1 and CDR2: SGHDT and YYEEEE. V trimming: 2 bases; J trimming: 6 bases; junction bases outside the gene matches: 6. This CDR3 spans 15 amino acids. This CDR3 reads CASSLEAGEAGELFF. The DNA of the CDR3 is TGTGCCAGCAGCTTAGAAGCGGGAGAGGCCGGGGAGCTGTTTTTT.

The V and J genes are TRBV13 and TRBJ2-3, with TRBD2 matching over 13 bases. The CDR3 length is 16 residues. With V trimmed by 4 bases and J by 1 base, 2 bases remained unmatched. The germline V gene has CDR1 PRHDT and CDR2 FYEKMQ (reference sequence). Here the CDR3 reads CASSSTSGGGTDTQYF. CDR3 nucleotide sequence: TGTGCCAGCAGCTCAACTAGCGGGGGGGGCACAGATACGCAGTATTTT.

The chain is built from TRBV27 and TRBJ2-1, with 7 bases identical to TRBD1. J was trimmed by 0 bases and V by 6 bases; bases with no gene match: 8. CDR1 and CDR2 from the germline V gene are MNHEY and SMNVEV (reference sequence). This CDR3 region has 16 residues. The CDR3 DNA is TGTGCCAGCAGCCGAACCCGGGACAGCTCCTACAATGAGCAGTTCTTC. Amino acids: CASSRTRDSSYNEQFF.

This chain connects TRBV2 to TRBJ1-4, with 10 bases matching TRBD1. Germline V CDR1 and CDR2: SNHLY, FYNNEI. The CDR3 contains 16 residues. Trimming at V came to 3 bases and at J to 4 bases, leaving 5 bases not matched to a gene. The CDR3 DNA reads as TGTGCCAGCAGTGACCGGGACAGGGGAAGTAATGAAAAACTGTTTTTT. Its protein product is CASSDRDRGSNEKLFF.

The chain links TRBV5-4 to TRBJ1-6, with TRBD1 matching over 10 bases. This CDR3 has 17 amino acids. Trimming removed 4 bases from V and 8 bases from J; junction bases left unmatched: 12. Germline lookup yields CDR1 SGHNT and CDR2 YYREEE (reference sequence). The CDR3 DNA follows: TGTGCCAGCAGCCTGGGGGGGGGACAGGGGTTTGATTCACCCCTCCACTTT. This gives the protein CASSLGGGQGFDSPLHF.

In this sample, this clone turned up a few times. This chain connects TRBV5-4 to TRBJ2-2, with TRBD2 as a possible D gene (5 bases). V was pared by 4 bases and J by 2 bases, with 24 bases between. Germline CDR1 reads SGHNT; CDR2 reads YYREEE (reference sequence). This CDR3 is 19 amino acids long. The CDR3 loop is CASSQRERLGQINTGELFF. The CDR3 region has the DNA TGTGCCAGCAGCCAGAGAGAGCGGCTGGGCCAGATAAACACCGGGGAGCTGTTTTTT.

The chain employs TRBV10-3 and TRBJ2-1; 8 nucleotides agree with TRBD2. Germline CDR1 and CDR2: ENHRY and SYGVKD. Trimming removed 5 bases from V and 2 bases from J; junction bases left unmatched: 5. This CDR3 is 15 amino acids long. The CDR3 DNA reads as TGTGCCATCAGTTCGGGACTAGGGACCTACAATGAGCAGTTCTTC. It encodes CAISSGLGTYNEQFF.

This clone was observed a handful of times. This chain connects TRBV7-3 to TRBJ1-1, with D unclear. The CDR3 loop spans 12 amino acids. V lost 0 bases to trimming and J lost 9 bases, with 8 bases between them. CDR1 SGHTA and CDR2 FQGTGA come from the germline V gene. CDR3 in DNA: TGTGCCAGCAGCTTAACTCCGGGTAAAGCTTTCTTT. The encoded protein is CASSLTPGKAFF.